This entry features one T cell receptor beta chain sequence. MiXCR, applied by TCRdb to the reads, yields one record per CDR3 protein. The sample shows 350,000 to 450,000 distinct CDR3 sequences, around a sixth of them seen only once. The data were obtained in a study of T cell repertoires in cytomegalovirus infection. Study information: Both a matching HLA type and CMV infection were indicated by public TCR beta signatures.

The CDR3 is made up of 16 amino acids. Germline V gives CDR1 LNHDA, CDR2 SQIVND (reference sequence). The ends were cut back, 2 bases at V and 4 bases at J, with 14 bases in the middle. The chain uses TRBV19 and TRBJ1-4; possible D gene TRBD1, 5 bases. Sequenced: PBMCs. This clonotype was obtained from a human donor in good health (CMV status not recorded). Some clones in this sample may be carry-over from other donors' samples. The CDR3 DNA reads TGTGCCAGTAGTATATTCCCGGGACTGATTAATGAAAAACTGTTTTTT. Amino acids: CASSIFPGLINEKLFF.